Shown below are 18 T cell receptor beta chains from a single sample sequenced in a study of shared clonotypes between healthy human individuals. Data came from immunoSEQ multiplex PCR; TCRdb stores just in-frame clones and leaves some out. The table has 110,000 or so clones, about 70% seen once. The specimen sequenced was memory CD8+ T cells sorted from blood. Subset defined: CD45RO+ cells pooled with CCR7-negative TemRA cells. The source of these receptors is a woman aged 30 to 39 in good health.

The chain combines TRBV7-8 with TRBJ2-7, with TRBD1 as a possible D gene (6 bases). Germline assignment: CDR1 SGHVS and CDR2 FQNEAQ. The length of the CDR3 is 17 residues. The V gene lost 1 base and the J gene lost 0 bases, with 16 bases spanning the gap. This CDR3 reads CASSLVVGTFSSYEQYF. The CDR3 DNA is TGTGCCAGCAGCTTAGTGGTCGGGACATTTTCCTCCTACGAGCAGTACTTC.

This clone was seen a few times. The chain combines TRBV5-1 with TRBJ2-2, with 7 bases matching TRBD1. The CDR3 is 14 amino acids. Germline CDR1 is SGHRS and CDR2 is YFSETQ. V trimming: 5 bases; J trimming: 3 bases; junction bases outside the gene matches: 4. The CDR3: CASSSGTDTGELFF. For the CDR3, the DNA is TGCGCCAGCAGTTCCGGGACAGACACCGGGGAGCTGTTTTTT.

The chain uses TRBV28 and TRBJ1-5; D unclear. Deletions cut 3 bases from V and 0 bases from J, with 18 bases between. The germline V gene has CDR1 MDHEN and CDR2 SYDVKM. The CDR3 is 18 amino acids. The CDR3 DNA reads TGTGCCAGCAGTTTTGCCGGCGGGAGGGTATATAGCAATCAGCCCCAGCATTTT. Translated, it gives CASSFAGGRVYSNQPQHF. The complete variable domain, with remaining parts taken from reference TRBV28 and TRBJ1-5, reads DVKVTQSSRYLVKRTGEKVFLECVQDMDHENMFWYRQDPGLGLRLIYFSYDVKMKEKGDIPEGYSVSREKKERFSLILESASTNQTSMYLCASSFAGGRVYSNQPQHFGDGTRLSIL.

The V call is TRBV11-2, the J call TRBJ2-7, with 14 bases lining up with TRBD2. The CDR3 has 18 amino acids. Losses at the gene ends were 5 bases for V and 0 bases for J; bases not matched to a gene: 9. Germline V gene lookup returns CDR1 SGHAT and CDR2 FQNNGV. CDR3: CASSQGLAGVLSSYEQYF. The CDR3 coding sequence is TGTGCCAGCAGCCAGGGACTAGCGGGAGTTCTTAGCTCCTACGAGCAGTACTTC.

This clone was recorded only once. This sequence joins TRBV7-8 and TRBJ1-3; the match to TRBD1 covers 9 bases. V trimming: 6 bases; J trimming: 4 bases; junction bases outside the gene matches: 4. This CDR3 has 14 residues. CDR1 and CDR2 from the germline V gene are SGHVS and FQNEAQ. For the CDR3, the DNA is TGTGCCAGCAGTCCCGGGACAGGGGGAAACACCATATATTTT. It specifies CASSPGTGGNTIYF. Looking up the rest from reference TRBV7-8 and TRBJ1-3 gives the full variable domain: GAGVSQSPRYKVAKRGQDVALRCDPISGHVSLFWYQQALGQGPEFLTYFQNEAQLDKSGLPSDRFFAERPEGSVSTLKIQRTQQEDSAVYLCASSPGTGGNTIYFGEGSWLTVV.

The chain couples TRBV29-1 to TRBJ2-1, with 7 bases identical to TRBD2. The CDR3 is 15 amino acids. The V segment lost 1 base and the J segment 6 bases; nucleotides outside the gene matches: 9. Germline V CDR1 and CDR2: SQVTM, ANQGSEA. CDR3 amino acids: CSVEGVSGWGNEQFF. For the CDR3, the DNA is TGCAGCGTTGAAGGGGTTAGCGGGTGGGGCAATGAGCAGTTCTTC.

The chain has TRBV13 and TRBJ2-5; D call uncertain. The J call may be incorrect, as the DNA end agrees better with TRBJ2-7. Germline lookup yields CDR1 PRHDT and CDR2 FYEKMQ (reference sequence). The CDR3 consists of 13 residues. For the CDR3, the DNA is TGTGCCAGCAGCTTAGGGGTGGGCTACGAGCAGTACTTC. Translation: CASSLGVGYEQYF.

This chain connects TRBV25-1 to TRBJ2-5; no clear D gene. Judging by the DNA end, TRBJ2-7 fits better; the J call may be wrong. The CDR3 has 15 residues. CDR1 and CDR2 (germline): MGHDK, SYGVNS. This CDR3 is CASSESYVSSYEQYF. In DNA, the CDR3 is TGTGCCAGCAGTGAAAGCTACGTCAGCTCCTACGAGCAGTACTTC.

V and J are TRBV5-1 and TRBJ1-1, with D hard to call. Germline V gene data show CDR1 as SGHRS and CDR2 as YFSETQ. The CDR3 extends over 14 amino acids. With 4 bases removed from V and 2 bases from J, the gap between germline ends came to 12 bases. This chain's CDR3 is CASSEGTENTEAFF. CDR3 in DNA: TGCGCCAGCAGCGAGGGCACCGAAAACACTGAAGCTTTCTTT.

The chain is built from TRBV18 and TRBJ2-7; D gene uncertain. This CDR3 contains 12 residues. Trimming pared 2 bases from V and 9 bases from J, leaving 11 bases between. CDR1 KGHSH and CDR2 LQKENI come from the germline V gene. The CDR3 loop is CASSPARNAQYF. CDR3 coding DNA: TGTGCCAGCTCACCAGCTCGTAACGCGCAGTACTTC.

This clone has more than one count but fewer than ten. The chain has TRBV7-8 and TRBJ2-5, with TRBD2 matching 7 bases. The DNA matches TRBJ2-7 better at its end, which makes the J call doubtful. Germline V gene sequence: CDR1 SGHVS, CDR2 FQNEAQ. This CDR3 spans 14 amino acids. CDR3 sequence: CASSFGLEAYEQYF. The DNA of the CDR3 is TGTGCCAGCAGCTTCGGACTAGAAGCCTACGAGCAGTACTTC.

This clone was counted a single time. The V gene is TRBV5-1, the J gene TRBJ2-1; 15 bases align to TRBD2. Trimming cost V 2 bases and J 4 bases; bases outside gene matches: 7. The CDR3 spans 18 residues. Looked up from germline, CDR1 is SGHRS and CDR2 is YFSETQ. The CDR3 DNA sequence: TGCGCCAGCAGCTTAGGACTAGCGGGAGGGAGAACATACAATGAGCAGTTCTTC. Amino acids: CASSLGLAGGRTYNEQFF.

This clone was picked up one time. The J gene is TRBJ2-1, the V gene TRBV4-2; D may be TRBD2 (6 bases). Deletions cut 4 bases from V and 7 bases from J, with 20 bases between. The germline V gene has CDR1 LGHNA and CDR2 YNFKEQ. This CDR3 has 16 residues. CDR3 DNA: TGTGCCAGCAGCCTGGTAGGGGAGGCCAGTTGGAATGAGCAGTTCTTC. Its protein is CASSLVGEASWNEQFF.

Ten or more counts support this clone. V usage is TRBV4-2 and J usage is TRBJ2-7; D tentatively reads TRBD1 or TRBD2 (6 bases each). The CDR3 covers 15 residues. V shed 3 bases and J shed 4 bases, with 16 bases lying between them. Germline V gene data show CDR1 as LGHNA and CDR2 as YNFKEQ. The CDR3 nucleotides read TGTGCCAGCAGCCAGGAGGAAGGGGGGCCTTACGAGCAGTACTTC. It is translated as CASSQEEGGPYEQYF.

In this sample, this clone turned up a few times. The J gene is TRBJ2-5, the V gene TRBV7-9; D not certain. Looked up from germline, CDR1 is SEHNR and CDR2 is FQNEAQ (reference sequence). The CDR3 length is 15 residues. Trimming took off 3 bases at V and 3 bases at J, with 14 bases between the two ends. CDR3 in DNA: TGTGCCAGCAGCTTTGGTGTAATAGCAGAAGAGACCCAGTACTTC. Protein sequence: CASSFGVIAEETQYF. The variable domain in full, completed from reference TRBV7-9 and TRBJ2-5, reads DTGVSQNPRHKITKRGQNVTFRCDPISEHNRLYWYRQTLGQGPEFLTYFQNEAQLEKSRLLSDRFSAERPKGSFSTLEIQRTEQGDSAMYLCASSFGVIAEETQYFGPGTRLLVL.

Regarding this clone: The same CDR3 arises from other DNA sequences in this sample as well. J is TRBJ2-1 and V is TRBV28; D is unclear. Trimming shortened V by 3 bases and J by 2 bases, and 11 bases separated the two germline ends. Germline lookup yields CDR1 MDHEN and CDR2 SYDVKM. This CDR3 region has 15 residues. CDR3 sequence reads: CASSLVGEPYNEQFF. The CDR3 DNA reads as TGTGCCAGCAGTTTGGTGGGTGAGCCCTACAATGAGCAGTTCTTC.

Here the CDR3 reads CASSPGTSGRWDEQFF. CDR3 bases: TGTGCCAGCAGTCCGGGGACTAGCGGGAGGTGGGATGAGCAGTTCTTC. The chain uses TRBV28 and TRBJ2-1; 15 bases agree with TRBD2. V lost 5 bases, J lost 8 bases, and 7 bases stayed unmatched. Germline V gene sequence: CDR1 MDHEN, CDR2 SYDVKM. This CDR3 is 16 amino acids long.

The genes are TRBV6-6 and TRBJ1-5, with D tentatively TRBD1 (6 bases). Trimming pared 5 bases from V and 6 bases from J, leaving 11 bases between. Per the germline V gene, CDR1 is MNHNY and CDR2 is SVGAGI (reference sequence). The CDR3 has 13 amino acids. CDR3 nucleotides: TGTGCCAGCAGTCCACAGGGAGGTCAGCCCCAGCATTTT. Translation: CASSPQGGQPQHF.